These 9 T cell receptor beta chains were sequenced from one sample in a study of CD4+ T cells in melanoma. Produced via immunoSEQ multiplex PCR; TCRdb's table is partial and in-frame only. The sample has some 15,000 clones; 65% to 85% are singletons. The sequencing sample was made of cells from a culture (not recorded whether cultured in vitro). The source is a human donor with melanoma.

CDR3 sequence: CASRRDTEAFF. In DNA, the CDR3 is TGTGCCAGCAGGAGAGACACTGAAGCTTTCTTT. The chain links TRBV6-1 to TRBJ1-1; D gene ambiguous. V shed 6 bases and J shed 3 bases, with 5 bases lying between them. Germline V gene sequence: CDR1 MNHNS, CDR2 SASEGT. This CDR3 has 11 residues.

This clone has a handful of counts. V and J are TRBV5-4 and TRBJ1-2; D is undetermined. The V and J ends lost 4 bases and 7 bases respectively, with 14 bases between them. The germline CDR1 and CDR2 sequences are SGHNT and YYREEE (reference sequence). This CDR3 contains 13 residues. CDR3 coding DNA: TGTGCCAGCAGCCCTGCGTCGACGGTTGGCTACACCTTC. It translates to CASSPASTVGYTF.

J is TRBJ1-4 and V is TRBV30, with no clear D. V was clipped by 3 bases and J by 5 bases, with 10 bases between them. Germline V CDR1 and CDR2: GTSNPN, SVGIG (reference sequence). CDR3 length: 13 residues. The CDR3 is CAWSTVSNEKLFF. CDR3 in DNA: TGTGCCTGGAGCACTGTGAGCAATGAAAAACTGTTTTTT.

The table lists this clone with a few counts. This chain joins TRBV6-1 and TRBJ2-1, with a possible D match to TRBD1 (7 bases). V lost 8 bases to trimming and J lost 5 bases, with 19 bases between them. Germline-derived CDR1 and CDR2 are MNHNS and SASEGT. The CDR3 spans 15 residues. CDR3 sequence (DNA): TGTGCCAGCGGGGGGCCAGGGGGGAGACACAATGAGCAGTTCTTC. It specifies CASGGPGGRHNEQFF.

This chain connects TRBV11-2 to TRBJ2-7, with D uncertain. CDR1 is SGHAT and CDR2 is FQNNGV in the germline V gene. This CDR3 contains 14 residues. Trimming removed 5 bases from V and 2 bases from J, with 13 bases in between. CDR3 DNA: TGTGCCAGCAGCCACACCGCCAGGCCCTACGAGCAGTACTTC. This translates into CASSHTARPYEQYF. The full variable domain, with the rest looked up from reference TRBV11-2 and TRBJ2-7, is EAGVAQSPRYKIIEKRQSVAFWCNPISGHATLYWYQQILGQGPKLLIQFQNNGVVDDSQLPKDRFSAERLKGVDSTLKIQPAKLEDSAVYLCASSHTARPYEQYFGPGTRLTVT.

V gene TRBV7-9 combines with J gene TRBJ2-2, with no clear D. The CDR3 runs 13 residues. Deletions cut 1 base from V and 5 bases from J, with 5 bases between. Per germline, CDR1 SEHNR and CDR2 FQNEAQ (reference sequence). This CDR3 is CASSLGWTGELFF. The CDR3 bases are TGTGCCAGCAGCTTAGGCTGGACCGGGGAGCTGTTTTTT.

This clone was counted between two and nine times. The gene calls are TRBV15 and TRBJ2-6; D gene ambiguous. Trimming shortened V by 1 base and J by 0 bases, and 7 bases separated the two germline ends. The CDR3 totals 16 residues. Germline V gene sequence: CDR1 LNHNV, CDR2 YYDKDF (reference sequence). CDR3 coding DNA: TGTGCCACCAGCAGAGTAAGGAGCTCTGGGGCCAACGTCCTGACTTTC. This gives the protein CATSRVRSSGANVLTF. Drawing the rest from reference TRBV15 and TRBJ2-6, the complete variable domain is DAMVIQNPRYQVTQFGKPVTLSCSQTLNHNVMYWYQQKSSQAPKLLFHYYDKDFNNEADTPDNFQSRRPNTSFCFLDIRSPGLGDTAMYLCATSRVRSSGANVLTFGAGSRLTVL.

V is TRBV5-3 and J is TRBJ1-1, with TRBD1 as a possible D gene (5 bases). TRBV5-3 is an ORF for which the function is uncertain. The CDR3 has 19 residues. V lost 4 bases and J 1 base, leaving 26 bases between the germline ends. The CDR3 protein is CARSAHGAERWVRNTEAFF. The CDR3 DNA reads as TGTGCCAGAAGCGCTCACGGGGCGGAGAGATGGGTAAGGAACACTGAAGCTTTCTTT.

This clone was seen once. V and J are TRBV7-2 and TRBJ2-2, with TRBD2 as a possible D gene (5 bases). The CDR3 covers 15 residues. Germline loops: CDR1 SGHTA, CDR2 FQGNSA. Trimming took off 0 bases at V and 7 bases at J, with 12 bases between the two ends. CDR3 in amino acids: CASSLAMRVGGELFF. In DNA, the CDR3 is TGTGCCAGCAGCTTAGCGATGAGGGTAGGCGGGGAGCTGTTTTTT.